Below are 25 T cell receptor beta chains sequenced from a single sample in a study of T-cell reconstitution after alpha-beta-depleted transplantation in children. Researchers prepared the TCRbeta library using unique molecular identifiers, the study reports. MiXCR, run by TCRdb on the PCR reads, gives a single entry per CDR3 protein. The sample has some 600,000 distinct CDR3 sequences, approximately 13% seen once. The sample consisted of PBMCs, mostly from graft donor cells, taken 360 days after TCRalphabeta/CD19-depleted stem cell transplant. These receptors were obtained from a male patient younger than 18 who had a stem cell transplant for acute myeloid leukemia, so the T cells may come from the graft donor.

At least ten counts were recorded for this clonotype. V usage is TRBV21-1 and J usage is TRBJ2-7; the D call of TRBD1 is as the table states it, not checked on the DNA. TRBV21-1 is a pseudogene. The CDR3 runs to 16 residues. CDR3 DNA sequence: TGTGCCAGCAGCGCACACGACAGCAGCCATGCCTACGAGCAGTACTTC. Protein product: CASSAHDSSHAYEQYF.

DNA for the CDR3: TGTGCCAGCCTCAACCTGGGGGGGAATGAGCAGTTCTTC. This translates into CASLNLGGNEQFF. This sequence joins TRBV4-2 and TRBJ2-1, with 7 nucleotides matching TRBD2. Germline CDR1 is LGHNA and CDR2 is YNFKEQ. The CDR3 runs to 13 residues. The V gene end was trimmed by 8 bases and the J gene end by 7 bases; junction bases not matched to a gene: 8.

This clonotype was recorded a few times. Written as DNA, the CDR3 is TGTGCCAGCAGCCCGCGAACTAGTTTCCCAGATACGCAGTATTTT. This codes for CASSPRTSFPDTQYF. The chain carries TRBV12-3 or TRBV12-4 and TRBJ2-3; the D gene is possibly TRBD2 (5 bases). The germline V and J ends were trimmed by 6 bases and 4 bases, with 17 bases remaining between them. This CDR3 is built from 15 residues.

The chain employs TRBV20-1 and TRBJ2-7, with 9 positions matching TRBD2. V lost 0 bases, J lost 7 bases, and 19 bases stayed unmatched. The CDR3 runs to 18 residues. In germline, CDR1 is DFQATT, CDR2 SNEGSKA (reference sequence). The CDR3 is CSARDGAGGFLRSSEQYF. In DNA form, the CDR3 reads TGCAGTGCTAGAGATGGTGCGGGAGGGTTCCTACGCAGTAGTGAGCAGTACTTC.

The rearrangement joins TRBV14 to TRBJ2-1; maybe TRBD2 (6 bases). V dropped 1 base and J dropped 4 bases, with 8 bases sitting between them. The CDR3 extends over 14 amino acids. Germline V gene data show CDR1 as SGHDN and CDR2 as FVKESK. The CDR3 nucleotides read TGTGCCAGCAGCCAAGTGGCGGGATACAATGAGCAGTTCTTC. Amino acid sequence: CASSQVAGYNEQFF.

This clonotype was picked up many times. The chain employs TRBV6-2 or TRBV6-3 and TRBJ2-7; D uncertain. The germline V and J ends were trimmed by 6 bases and 6 bases, with 15 bases remaining between them. Germline V gene lookup returns CDR1 MNHEY and CDR2 SVGEGT. The CDR3 runs 13 residues. This CDR3 reads CASSPAATSEQYF. CDR3 DNA sequence: TGTGCCAGCAGCCCTGCGGCGACTTCCGAGCAGTACTTC.

V is TRBV7-3 and J is TRBJ2-3; D not certain. V was clipped by 3 bases and J by 0 bases, with 10 bases between them. CDR1 and CDR2 from the germline V gene are SGHTA and FQGTGA. This CDR3 has 15 amino acids. This chain's CDR3 is CASSFDGQSTDTQYF. CDR3 sequence (DNA): TGTGCCAGCAGCTTCGACGGGCAGAGCACAGATACGCAGTATTTT.

The chain employs TRBV10-3 and TRBJ2-5; the D call may be TRBD1 or TRBD2 (6 bases each). Germline loops: CDR1 ENHRY, CDR2 SYGVKD. This CDR3 has 17 amino acids. V was cut by 6 bases and J by 5 bases, with 25 bases left in between. Here the CDR3 reads CAIRPFGGDGYSETQYF. Written as DNA, the CDR3 is TGTGCCATCAGGCCATTCGGGGGCGACGGATATAGCGAGACCCAGTACTTC.

The chain has TRBV7-9 and TRBJ2-7; TRBD1 matches at 8 bases. CDR3 size: 15 residues. Germline lookup yields CDR1 SEHNR and CDR2 FQNEAQ (reference sequence). V shed 8 bases and J 0 bases; nucleotides not matched to a gene: 9. Here the CDR3 DNA reads TGTGCCAGCGGCGCCCTCGGACAGGGCTCCTACGAGCAGTACTTC. Its protein product is CASGALGQGSYEQYF.

V and J are TRBV7-2 and TRBJ2-4; D possibly matches TRBD1 or TRBD2 (7 bases each). Trimming pared 5 bases from V and 3 bases from J, leaving 17 bases between. CDR1 is SGHTA and CDR2 is FQGNSA in the germline V gene. The CDR3 runs to 16 residues. The DNA for the CDR3 is TGTGCCAGCAGCCCACGGCAGGGGGAGGGCAAAAACATTCAGTACTTC. It translates to CASSPRQGEGKNIQYF. The whole variable domain, remainder taken from reference TRBV7-2 and TRBJ2-4, is GAGVSQSPSNKVTEKGKDVELRCDPISGHTALYWYRQSLGQGLEFLIYFQGNSAPDKSGLPSDRFSAERTGGSVSTLTIQRTQQEDSAVYLCASSPRQGEGKNIQYFGAGTRLSVL.

This clonotype was observed a few times. The rearrangement uses TRBV6-2 or TRBV6-3 and TRBJ2-1, with TRBD2 matching 15 bases. Germline trimming cut 1 base from V and 8 bases from J; bases unmatched to any gene: 9. The germline V gene has CDR1 MNHEY and CDR2 SVGEGT. The CDR3 is 18 residues long. CDR3 bases: TGTGCCAGCAGTTACTACCCCCGGACTAGCGGGAGGGCCGATGAGCAGTTCTTC. Translating it yields CASSYYPRTSGRADEQFF.

The rearrangement joins TRBV7-9 to TRBJ2-1; TRBD2 aligns across 8 bases. Germline V lookup: CDR1 SEHNR, CDR2 FQNEAQ (reference sequence). The CDR3 is 17 residues long. Trimming removed 4 bases from V and 4 bases from J; junction bases left unmatched: 12. CDR3 residues: CASSSGKRETSYNEQFF. CDR3 bases: TGTGCCAGCAGCTCAGGGAAGCGGGAGACATCTTACAATGAGCAGTTCTTC.

This clonotype has ten or more counts. The chain is built from TRBV24-1 and TRBJ2-3, with TRBD1 identical over 8 bases. Germline V lookup: CDR1 KGHDR, CDR2 SFDVKD. This CDR3 is built from 15 residues. V lost 6 bases, J lost 0 bases, and 4 bases stayed unmatched. The CDR3 spells CATSSQGVSTDTQYF. The CDR3 DNA follows: TGTGCCACCAGTTCACAGGGGGTGAGCACAGATACGCAGTATTTT.

The chain couples TRBV28 to TRBJ1-5, with D hard to call. CDR1 is MDHEN, CDR2 SYDVKM, per germline. The V end was cut by 1 base, the J end by 2 bases, with 15 bases between. The CDR3 runs to 17 residues. The CDR3 loop is CASSLYLRVSGNQPQHF. CDR3 DNA: TGTGCCAGCAGTTTATATCTTAGGGTTTCGGGCAATCAGCCCCAGCATTTT. Filled out from reference TRBV28 and TRBJ1-5, the complete variable domain reads DVKVTQSSRYLVKRTGEKVFLECVQDMDHENMFWYRQDPGLGLRLIYFSYDVKMKEKGDIPEGYSVSREKKERFSLILESASTNQTSMYLCASSLYLRVSGNQPQHFGDGTRLSIL.

V gene TRBV5-1 combines with J gene TRBJ1-1; 9 nucleotides align to TRBD1. The V gene end was trimmed by 0 bases and the J gene end by 6 bases; junction bases not matched to a gene: 6. The CDR3 extends over 15 amino acids. Germline assignment: CDR1 SGHRS and CDR2 YFSETQ. This CDR3 is CASSLAWDRVSEAFF. CDR3 sequence (DNA): TGCGCCAGCAGCTTGGCCTGGGACAGGGTCTCTGAAGCTTTCTTT.

The V and J genes are TRBV20-1 and TRBJ2-7; D remains ambiguous. Germline CDR1 is DFQATT and CDR2 is SNEGSKA (reference sequence). The CDR3 consists of 10 residues. Trimming shortened V by 5 bases and J by 3 bases, and 5 bases separated the two germline ends. The CDR3: CSAGIYEQYF. CDR3 bases: TGCAGTGCTGGGATCTACGAGCAGTACTTC.

The chain uses TRBV14 and TRBJ2-7; 9 nucleotides line up with TRBD1. This CDR3 comprises 13 residues. J lost 3 bases, V lost 5 bases, and 2 bases had no gene match. Germline values: CDR1 SGHDN, CDR2 FVKESK. The CDR3 region has the DNA TGTGCCAGCAGCACAGGGGGCCTCTACGAGCAGTACTTC. This codes for CASSTGGLYEQYF.

This chain uses TRBV23-1 with TRBJ2-7; D remains unclear. TRBV23-1 is recorded as an ORF, its role being uncertain. The CDR3 covers 13 residues. V lost 0 bases to trimming and J lost 6 bases, with 9 bases between them. The CDR3: CASSQSPGSEQYF. The CDR3 coding sequence is TGCGCCAGCAGTCAATCCCCCGGAAGCGAGCAGTACTTC.

There are a few counts of this clonotype. The genes are TRBV28 and TRBJ2-5; D uncertain. V shed 4 bases and J shed 1 base, with 10 bases lying between them. This CDR3 has 14 residues. CDR1 and CDR2 (germline): MDHEN, SYDVKM. This CDR3 reads CASSSPGPQETQYF. The CDR3 DNA reads TGTGCCAGCAGTTCGCCCGGGCCCCAAGAGACCCAGTACTTC.

In this sample, this clonotype turned up a few times. The chain employs TRBV6-7 and TRBJ2-2; D might be TRBD1 or TRBD2, each matching 5 bases. TRBV6-7 is identified as an open reading frame with a role that is uncertain. V lost 2 bases and J 7 bases, leaving 23 bases between the germline ends. The CDR3 runs 18 residues. DNA for the CDR3: TGTGCCAGCAGTTACCCTTCGTCTCAAGCGCTGAGGGGCGGGGAGCTGTTTTTT. It translates to CASSYPSSQALRGGELFF.

This clonotype has a handful of counts. J is TRBJ2-7 and V is TRBV4-3; D gene uncertain. Germline-derived CDR1 and CDR2 are LGHNA and YSLEER. This CDR3 is built from 14 residues. V was clipped by 0 bases and J by 6 bases, with 12 bases between them. The CDR3 nucleotides read TGCGCCAGCAGCCAAGATTTTGAGGTTGGCGAGCAGTACTTC. It specifies CASSQDFEVGEQYF.

This clonotype was detected only a few times. V usage is TRBV7-3 and J usage is TRBJ2-2; 14 bases map to TRBD2. Germline V gene lookup returns CDR1 SGHTA and CDR2 FQGTGA. The CDR3 consists of 16 residues. Unmatched junction bases numbered 7, after V lost 5 bases and J lost 8 bases. The CDR3 protein is CASSPRLAGGPGELFF. CDR3 bases: TGTGCCAGCAGCCCCCGACTAGCGGGAGGGCCTGGGGAGCTGTTTTTT.

The chain recombines TRBV12-3 or TRBV12-4 with TRBJ2-3, with a tentative D call TRBD2 (6 bases). V dropped 5 bases and J dropped 6 bases, with 18 bases sitting between them. This CDR3 has 15 residues. Here the CDR3 DNA reads TGTGCCAGCAGTCCCTGGGACTTGGTCCTGGATACGCAGTATTTT. Protein product: CASSPWDLVLDTQYF.

This clonotype was recorded at least ten times. The gene calls are TRBV6-2 or TRBV6-3 and TRBJ2-7, with TRBD2 identical over 10 bases. V gave up 7 bases and J gave up 2 bases; unmatched junction bases: 14. The CDR3 consists of 17 residues. The germline V gene has CDR1 MNHEY and CDR2 SVGEGT. DNA for the CDR3: TGTGCCAGCAATACGAAAATTAGCGGGAGGTCCCCCTACGAGCAGTACTTC. This codes for CASNTKISGRSPYEQYF.

This clonotype was seen only a few times. This sequence joins TRBV5-1 and TRBJ2-3; 8 bases map to TRBD2. The germline gives CDR1 SGHRS, CDR2 YFSETQ. There are 15 residues in the CDR3. J lost 2 bases, V lost 6 bases, and 8 bases had no gene match. CDR3 coding DNA: TGCGCCAGCACCCACCCGGGGGGGCTCACAGATACGCAGTATTTT. Protein sequence: CASTHPGGLTDTQYF.